The 9 T cell receptor beta chains presented below share a single source sample, sequenced in a study of T cells in Graves' hyperthyroidism and ophthalmopathy. Using RNA transcripts as the source, TCR beta CDR3 regions were amplified. Researchers ran a first-round RT-PCR on the TCR CDR3 using the HTBI primer set. TCRdb re-analysed the multiplex PCR reads in MiXCR, keeping a single row per CDR3 protein. Altogether 550,000 to 650,000 distinct CDR3 sequences are present, 14% being singletons, with the ten largest covering over 11%. The sequenced sample was blood. All receptors come from a woman between 35 and 50 years old with Graves' hyperthyroidism.

This chain links TRBV9 with TRBJ2-2; 7 nucleotides line up with TRBD1. The CDR3 covers 14 residues. Germline values: CDR1 SGDLS, CDR2 YYNGEE. V lost 7 bases and J lost 2; bases outside the gene matches: 5. CDR3 residues: CASGDSPNTGELFF. CDR3 DNA sequence: TGTGCCAGCGGGGACAGCCCAAACACCGGGGAGCTGTTTTTT.

This clonotype was seen repeatedly, ten times or more. The CDR3 DNA sequence: TGTGCCTGGACGAAGGGCGATAGCTCTGGAAACACCATATATTTT. Translated: CAWTKGDSSGNTIYF. The chain links TRBV30 to TRBJ1-3; D unclear. This CDR3 region has 15 residues. Trimming left V 4 bases short and J 0 bases short, with 13 bases between. Germline loops: CDR1 GTSNPN, CDR2 SVGIG (reference sequence).

This clonotype was seen many times. The chain employs TRBV2 and TRBJ2-3, with 7 nucleotides matching TRBD2. Germline-derived CDR1 and CDR2 are SNHLY and FYNNEI. With V trimmed by 8 bases and J by 7 bases, 15 bases remained unmatched. The CDR3 sequence is 15 residues long. In nucleotides, the CDR3 is TGTGCCAGCTCCCGCCGTACTAGCGCTACGTATACGCAGTATTTT. Translating gives CASSRRTSATYTQYF.

In its sample, this clonotype was seen many times. V usage is TRBV5-1 and J usage is TRBJ2-3; 7 bases fit TRBD1. The junction had 8 bases not matched to a gene; V was cut back by 0 bases and J by 7 bases. Looked up from germline, CDR1 is SGHRS and CDR2 is YFSETQ. This CDR3 has 15 residues. CDR3 nucleotides: TGCGCCAGCAGCTTGGTATGGGACAGAGATAATACGCAGTATTTT. It translates to CASSLVWDRDNTQYF.

This clonotype has a count of ten or more. V gene TRBV29-1 combines with J gene TRBJ2-5, with TRBD2 matching 13 bases. Germline CDR1 SQVTM, CDR2 ANQGSEA. This CDR3 has 16 residues. With 6 bases clipped from V and 4 bases from J, the junction kept 11 bases outside the gene matches. CDR3 amino acids: CSVDSPGLAGLETQYF. The DNA of the CDR3 is TGCAGCGTCGATTCACCGGGACTAGCGGGGTTAGAGACCCAGTACTTC.

The chain links TRBV20-1 to TRBJ2-1; 13 nucleotides align to TRBD2. V was pared by 7 bases and J by 7 bases, with 4 bases of the junction left unmatched. From germline, CDR1 is DFQATT and CDR2 SNEGSKA (reference sequence). The CDR3 totals 13 residues. The CDR3 is CSVGLAGLNEQFF. The DNA for the CDR3 is TGCAGTGTGGGACTAGCGGGACTTAATGAGCAGTTCTTC.

This clonotype was observed many times. The chain is built from TRBV20-1 and TRBJ2-5, with D perhaps TRBD1 (5 bases). V lost 5 bases, J lost 5 bases, and 18 bases lay in between. Germline V gives CDR1 DFQATT, CDR2 SNEGSKA (reference sequence). CDR3 size: 14 residues. The CDR3 DNA sequence: TGCAGTGCTCTAAGACAGTTACTGGGGGAGACCCAGTACTTC. Translated, it gives CSALRQLLGETQYF.

This clonotype was found many times. The chain carries TRBV11-2 and TRBJ2-1, with TRBD1 as a possible D gene (5 bases). Per germline, CDR1 SGHAT and CDR2 FQNNGV. The CDR3 is made up of 14 amino acids. The V end was cut by 0 bases, the J end by 6 bases, with 9 bases between. This chain's CDR3 is CASSLEWGSNEQFF. The CDR3 DNA follows: TGTGCCAGCAGCTTAGAATGGGGCAGCAATGAGCAGTTCTTC. The whole variable domain, filled in from reference TRBV11-2 and TRBJ2-1, reads EAGVAQSPRYKIIEKRQSVAFWCNPISGHATLYWYQQILGQGPKLLIQFQNNGVVDDSQLPKDRFSAERLKGVDSTLKIQPAKLEDSAVYLCASSLEWGSNEQFFGPGTRLTVL.

This clonotype has at least ten counts. V gene TRBV7-2 combines with J gene TRBJ1-2; 9 nucleotides line up with TRBD1. The germline gives CDR1 SGHTA, CDR2 FQGNSA. The CDR3 loop spans 14 amino acids. Unmatched junction bases numbered 3, after V lost 1 base and J lost 6 bases. Here the CDR3 reads CASSLGTGDNGYTF. The CDR3 nucleotides are TGTGCCAGCAGCTTAGGGACAGGGGATAATGGCTACACCTTC.